The text below deals with one T cell receptor beta chain. The data stem from a study of cytomegalovirus exposure and HLA in healthy donors. The CDR3 is made up of 14 amino acids. Germline lookup yields CDR1 MNHNS and CDR2 SASEGT. Primers included in the PCR were 60 Vbeta and 13 Jbeta primers. The data were produced by immunoSEQ multiplex PCR, yet TCRdb's version contains in-frame clones alone and is incomplete. The sample lists 200,000 to 250,000 clones, roughly 84% occurring once. The sequenced material came from PBMCs. The genes are TRBV6-1 and TRBJ2-5; TRBD1 matches 7 bases. The end of the DNA fits TRBJ2-7 better, so the J call may be wrong. This TCR was sampled from a human donor in good health. Here the CDR3 reads CASSPGTASYEQYF. CDR3 DNA sequence: TGTGCCAGCAGTCCCGGGACAGCCTCCTACGAGCAGTACTTC.